Each of the 2 T cell receptor beta chains below was sequenced from the same sample in a study of shared T cell receptors in the human thymus. The data were produced by immunoSEQ multiplex PCR, yet TCRdb's version contains in-frame clones alone and is incomplete. The profile covers some 700,000 clones, with approximately 83% appearing a single time and roughly 0.01% taken by the ten largest. In addition, the sample was reused for a study of human thymus T cells.

The sample consisted of thymocytes. Receptors originate from a girl less than two years old with a congenital heart defect.

The chain combines TRBV28 with TRBJ2-7, with D uncertain. Germline V gene lookup returns CDR1 MDHEN and CDR2 SYDVKM. The CDR3 contains 14 residues. Deletions cut 1 base from V and 4 bases from J, with 11 bases between. In DNA form, the CDR3 reads TGTGCCAGCAGTTTATACAGACCGTCTTACGAGCAGTACTTC. This encodes CASSLYRPSYEQYF.

This chain connects TRBV5-5 to TRBJ2-7; TRBD1 agrees at 9 bases. This CDR3 is 14 amino acids long. V shed 4 bases and J 5 bases; nucleotides not matched to a gene: 7. Germline CDR1 reads SGHKS; CDR2 reads YYEKEE (reference sequence). The CDR3 here is CASSQGQGRHEQYF. The CDR3, as DNA: TGTGCCAGCAGCCAAGGACAGGGGAGGCACGAGCAGTACTTC.